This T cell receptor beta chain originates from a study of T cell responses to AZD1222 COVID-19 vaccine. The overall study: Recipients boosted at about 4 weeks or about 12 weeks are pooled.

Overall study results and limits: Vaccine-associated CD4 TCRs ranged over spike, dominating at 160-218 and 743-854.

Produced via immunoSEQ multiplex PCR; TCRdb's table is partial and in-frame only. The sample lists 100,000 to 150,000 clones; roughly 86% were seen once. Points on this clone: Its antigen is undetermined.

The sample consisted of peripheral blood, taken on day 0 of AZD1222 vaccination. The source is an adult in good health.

CDR3 in DNA: TGTGCCAGCAGTGCCCAGCGGGAGGAGTGGTCCTACAATGAGCAGTTCTTC. Its translation is CASSAQREEWSYNEQFF. V usage is TRBV6-1 and J usage is TRBJ2-1; 9 bases are a match to TRBD2. Germline CDR1 is MNHNS and CDR2 is SASEGT. The V segment lost 4 bases and the J segment 1 base; nucleotides outside the gene matches: 8. The CDR3 loop spans 17 amino acids.